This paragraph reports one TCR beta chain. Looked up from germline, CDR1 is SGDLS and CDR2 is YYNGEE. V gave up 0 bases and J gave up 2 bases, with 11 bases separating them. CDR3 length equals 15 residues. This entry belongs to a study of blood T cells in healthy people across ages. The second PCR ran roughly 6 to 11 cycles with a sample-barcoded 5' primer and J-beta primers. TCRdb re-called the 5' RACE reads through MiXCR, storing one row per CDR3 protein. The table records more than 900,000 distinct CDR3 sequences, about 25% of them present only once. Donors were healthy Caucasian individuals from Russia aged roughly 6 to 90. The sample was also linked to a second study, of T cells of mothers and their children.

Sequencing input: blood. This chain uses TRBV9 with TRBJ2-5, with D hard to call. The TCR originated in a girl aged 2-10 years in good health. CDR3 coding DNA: TGTGCCAGCAGCGTAGGGGTAGGGCAGCAAGAGACCCAGTACTTC. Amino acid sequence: CASSVGVGQQETQYF.